This TCR beta chain originates from a study of cytomegalovirus exposure and HLA in healthy donors. PCR primers comprised 60 Vbeta and 13 Jbeta primers. Only in-frame clones appear in the TCRdb table, and some are missing; sequencing was by immunoSEQ multiplex PCR. Among some 180,000 clones, about four fifths were seen once, and the ten largest hold roughly 1.6%. The origin of this receptor is a woman under 30 in good health and CMV-seronegative. Input material: PBMCs.

The CDR3 DNA is TGTGCCTGGAGTGTAGAGATGAACACTGAAGCTTTCTTT. Translated: CAWSVEMNTEAFF. V and J are TRBV30 and TRBJ1-1; D is uncertain. V lost 0 bases and J 0 bases, leaving 5 bases between the germline ends. The CDR3 length is 13 residues. The germline gives CDR1 GTSNPN, CDR2 SVGIG (reference sequence).